These 27 T cell receptor beta chains share one sample of origin, sequenced in a study of beta chain features in type 1 diabetes. Expressed TCRB transcripts were sequenced because the entire RNA isolate underwent reverse transcription. Some clones are missing from TCRdb's copy, which holds only in-frame ones; the method was immunoSEQ multiplex PCR. The repertoire holds around 280,000 clones, 8% seen once, with more than 1% in the top ten. The sample taken for sequencing was central memory CD4+ T cells from blood. All receptors come from a woman aged 18-29 years in good health.

The chain carries TRBV7-8 and TRBJ2-1; D possibly corresponds to TRBD1 (5 bases). V lost 4 bases to trimming and J lost 4 bases, with 11 bases between them. The CDR3 is 14 residues long. The germline V gene has CDR1 SGHVS and CDR2 FQNEAQ. The CDR3 DNA is TGTGCCAGCAGCTCAGGGCCTATTTACAATGAGCAGTTCTTC. This encodes CASSSGPIYNEQFF.

This clone was seen a few times. This chain uses TRBV7-2 with TRBJ1-2; no definite D call. The CDR3 has 12 amino acids. V gave up 2 bases and J gave up 3 bases, with 4 bases separating them. Germline CDR1 and CDR2: SGHTA and FQGNSA. In nucleotides, the CDR3 is TGTGCCAGCAGCTTAAGGGACTATGGCTACACCTTC. Its protein is CASSLRDYGYTF.

The V and J genes are TRBV28 and TRBJ1-5; D not resolved. The germline gives CDR1 MDHEN, CDR2 SYDVKM. The CDR3 loop spans 12 amino acids. Deletions cut 2 bases from V and 6 bases from J, with 5 bases between. CDR3 residues: CASSLGLQPQHF. The CDR3 nucleotides read TGTGCCAGCAGTTTAGGGCTTCAGCCCCAGCATTTT.

This clone showed up just a few times. Other DNA variants within this sample encode the same CDR3. DNA of the CDR3: TGTGCCAGCAGTTTAGGGCGAGAAGAGACCCAGTACTTC. Residues: CASSLGREETQYF. This chain joins TRBV27 and TRBJ2-5; no clear D gene. The CDR3 sequence is 13 residues long. V shed 2 bases and J shed 3 bases, with 7 bases lying between them. Germline V CDR1 and CDR2: MNHEY, SMNVEV (reference sequence).

V is TRBV28 and J is TRBJ2-5; either TRBD1 or TRBD2 may supply D (5 bases each). The CDR3 is 15 residues long. Trimming cost V 4 bases and J 7 bases, with 19 bases left between them. Germline assignment: CDR1 MDHEN and CDR2 SYDVKM. The CDR3 DNA sequence: TGTGCCAGCAGTTCCGACAGTAAAGGGGACCGGACCCAGTACTTC. As protein: CASSSDSKGDRTQYF.

On this clone: A read error is the likely source, as a far larger clone sits one nucleotide away. The rearrangement links TRBV6-6 to TRBJ2-6; 11 bases align to TRBD1. This CDR3 spans 15 amino acids. Germline assignment: CDR1 MNHNY and CDR2 SVGAGI (reference sequence). The CDR3 region is CAGRTGGAGANVLTF. The CDR3 DNA reads TGTGCCGGCAGGACAGGGGGCGCTGGGGCCAACGTCCTGACTTTC.

At least ten counts were recorded for this clone. The chain carries TRBV28 and TRBJ1-5, with TRBD1 matching 11 bases. The CDR3 sequence is 15 residues long. Per germline, CDR1 MDHEN and CDR2 SYDVKM. The trim removed 5 bases at V and 5 bases at J, leaving 5 bases unmatched. CDR3 DNA: TGTGCCAGCAGTACGGACAGGGGGCAGGATCAGCCCCAGCATTTT. It translates to CASSTDRGQDQPQHF.

The chain carries TRBV4-3 and TRBJ2-1; D ambiguous. The CDR3 extends over 13 amino acids. Per germline, CDR1 LGHNA and CDR2 YSLEER. V shed 1 base and J shed 4 bases, with 5 bases lying between them. CDR3 loop: CASSQGSYNEQFF. The CDR3 nucleotides are TGCGCCAGCAGCCAAGGAAGTTACAATGAGCAGTTCTTC.

This clone was found a few times. As DNA, the CDR3 is TGTGCCAGCAGATCGTTTAGCAACGAGCAGTACGTC. As protein: CASRSFSNEQYV. The rearrangement uses TRBV7-2 and TRBJ2-7; D remains ambiguous. V lost 6 bases and J lost 5, with 11 bases in between. The CDR3 covers 12 residues. Germline CDR1 is SGHTA and CDR2 is FQGNSA.

Note on this clone: One junction end does not reproduce the germline sequence, and a read error may be involved. The chain links TRBV30 to TRBJ1-3; unclear D gene. Per germline, CDR1 GTSNPN and CDR2 SVGIG (reference sequence). The CDR3 runs to 15 residues. The CDR3 loop reads CAWSPTDTSGDTIYF. CDR3 sequence (DNA): TGTGCCTGGAGCCCAACAGATACTTCTGGAGACACCATATATTTT.

As for this clone: This specimen includes other DNA sequences encoding the same CDR3. This rearrangement joins TRBV27 to TRBJ1-5; no reliable D call. Germline CDR1 and CDR2: MNHEY and SMNVEV (reference sequence). The length of the CDR3 is 13 residues. The ends were cut back, 1 base at V and 7 bases at J, with 8 bases in the middle. The CDR3 region is CASSLLPGQPQHF. The CDR3 region has the DNA TGTGCCAGCAGTTTATTGCCGGGGCAGCCCCAGCATTTT.

The gene calls are TRBV2 and TRBJ2-1; D remains ambiguous. Germline V lookup: CDR1 SNHLY, CDR2 FYNNEI. This CDR3 has 14 amino acids. V was trimmed by 7 bases and J by 9 bases, leaving 19 bases between them. CDR3 amino acids: CASTPGGDIGEQFF. DNA for the CDR3: TGTGCCAGCACCCCCGGCGGTGATATCGGTGAGCAGTTCTTC.

This clone turned up a few times. This chain uses TRBV5-1 with TRBJ2-1; perhaps TRBD2 as D (5 bases). This CDR3 has 16 amino acids. From germline, CDR1 is SGHRS and CDR2 YFSETQ. V was clipped by 2 bases and J by 7 bases, with 19 bases between them. CDR3 bases: TGCGCCAGCAGCTTTCTAGCAGCCGGTGCCGGGAATGAGCAGTTCTTC. This gives the protein CASSFLAAGAGNEQFF.

The rearrangement uses TRBV5-6 and TRBJ1-2; TRBD1 agrees at 9 bases. The CDR3 totals 18 residues. J was trimmed by 8 bases and V by 4 bases; bases with no gene match: 21. Germline assignment: CDR1 SGHDT and CDR2 YYEEEE. CDR3 protein: CASSITGAIWDRVEGYTF. In DNA form, the CDR3 reads TGTGCCAGCAGCATCACCGGTGCCATCTGGGACAGGGTTGAGGGCTACACCTTC. Supplemented by reference TRBV5-6 and TRBJ1-2, the full variable domain reads DAGVTQSPTHLIKTRGQQVTLRCSPKSGHDTVSWYQQALGQGPQFIFQYYEEEERQRGNFPDRFSGHQFPNYSSELNVNALLLGDSALYLCASSITGAIWDRVEGYTFGSGTRLTVV.

V usage is TRBV6-6 and J usage is TRBJ2-7, with 8 bases identical to TRBD1. This CDR3 comprises 15 residues. After removal of 7 bases from V and 1 base from J, the junction contained 9 bases not matched to a gene. Germline V lookup: CDR1 MNHNY, CDR2 SVGAGI (reference sequence). CDR3 nucleotides: TGTGCCAGCAACCCCCTCCGGACAGGGTCCTACGAGCAGTACTTC. Its translation is CASNPLRTGSYEQYF.

This clone has at least ten counts. V gene TRBV30 combines with J gene TRBJ1-1; tentative D call: TRBD1 (6 bases). Between the trimmed V and J ends, which lost 3 bases and 3 bases, there was a span of 17 bases. Germline V gene sequence: CDR1 GTSNPN, CDR2 SVGIG (reference sequence). There are 15 residues in the CDR3. In nucleotides, the CDR3 is TGTGCCTGGAGGCCCGGAGGGACACTTCACACTGAAGCTTTCTTT. This encodes CAWRPGGTLHTEAFF.

This clone was counted only a few times. In the same sample, other DNA sequences code for this CDR3. The chain has TRBV18 and TRBJ1-1; D remains unclear. The ends were cut back, 0 bases at V and 2 bases at J, with 7 bases in the middle. This CDR3 comprises 14 residues. Germline V gene sequence: CDR1 KGHSH, CDR2 LQKENI. In DNA, the CDR3 is TGTGCCAGCTCACCACCAAACGGTAACACTGAAGCTTTCTTT. It specifies CASSPPNGNTEAFF.

This clone was seen repeatedly, ten times or more. CDR3 loop: CSVVAGGVKNIQYF. The CDR3, as DNA: TGCAGCGTTGTAGCGGGAGGCGTCAAAAACATTCAGTACTTC. The chain recombines TRBV29-1 with TRBJ2-4, with 10 nucleotides matching TRBD2. The germline CDR1 and CDR2 sequences are SQVTM and ANQGSEA. This CDR3 has 14 residues. V gave up 4 bases and J gave up 3 bases; unmatched junction bases: 3.

This chain joins TRBV18 and TRBJ1-4; D is unclear. Trimming removed 7 bases from V and 7 bases from J, with 13 bases in between. The germline CDR1 and CDR2 sequences are KGHSH and LQKENI. This CDR3 spans 13 amino acids. DNA of the CDR3: TGTGCCAGCTTTGTGACTCTCGGTGAAAAACTGTTTTTT. Protein: CASFVTLGEKLFF.

This clone occurred a few times. This chain links TRBV7-2 with TRBJ2-1; D gene unclear. Trimming removed 3 bases from V and 0 bases from J, with 6 bases in between. The germline gives CDR1 SGHTA, CDR2 FQGNSA. CDR3 size: 14 residues. DNA of the CDR3: TGTGCCAGCAGCTTCTCCAACTCCTACAATGAGCAGTTCTTC. It specifies CASSFSNSYNEQFF.

This clone has just a few counts. The CDR3 region has the DNA TGTGCCAGCAGCGTAGGGCTAGCGGGGGTCGCAGATACGCAGTATTTT. Translation gives CASSVGLAGVADTQYF. This chain uses TRBV9 with TRBJ2-3; 10 nucleotides agree with TRBD2. This CDR3 has 16 amino acids. V lost 0 bases to trimming and J lost 4 bases; unmatched junction nucleotides: 5. Looked up from germline, CDR1 is SGDLS and CDR2 is YYNGEE.

This clone was recorded a few times. This chain uses TRBV9 with TRBJ1-1; no clear D. Per germline, CDR1 SGDLS and CDR2 YYNGEE. Trimming took 2 bases from V and 3 from J, leaving 8 bases between them. The CDR3 is made up of 13 amino acids. CDR3 nucleotide sequence: TGTGCCAGCAGCGTCCGGCGGGACACTGAAGCTTTCTTT. As protein: CASSVRRDTEAFF.

This clone was seen a handful of times. This rearrangement joins TRBV25-1 to TRBJ1-2; the D is unclear. Trimming shortened V by 0 bases and J by 8 bases, and 13 bases separated the two germline ends. The length of the CDR3 is 14 residues. Per germline, CDR1 MGHDK and CDR2 SYGVNS. The CDR3 loop reads CASSEYNGDGGYTF. The CDR3 bases are TGTGCCAGCAGTGAATATAACGGGGATGGCGGCTACACCTTC.

In the case of this clone: Other DNA sequences in this specimen translate into the identical CDR3. This sequence joins TRBV7-9 and TRBJ2-7; no clear D gene. Germline CDR1 and CDR2: SEHNR and FQNEAQ (reference sequence). Trimming took off 0 bases at V and 1 base at J, with 4 bases between the two ends. The CDR3 is 13 residues long. The CDR3 DNA reads as TGTGCCAGCAGCTTAGCAGGTTCCTACGAGCAGTACTTC. Its translation is CASSLAGSYEQYF. Variable domain in full (rest from reference TRBV7-9 and TRBJ2-7): DTGVSQNPRHKITKRGQNVTFRCDPISEHNRLYWYRQTLGQGPEFLTYFQNEAQLEKSRLLSDRFSAERPKGSFSTLEIQRTEQGDSAMYLCASSLAGSYEQYFGPGTRLTVT.

J is TRBJ1-5 and V is TRBV19; unclear D gene. This CDR3 region has 13 residues. Germline CDR1 is LNHDA and CDR2 is SQIVND (reference sequence). V dropped 2 bases and J dropped 4 bases, with 6 bases sitting between them. Here the CDR3 DNA reads TGTGCCAGTAGTATACAGAGTAATCAGCCCCAGCATTTT. Its translation is CASSIQSNQPQHF.

This clone has more than one count but fewer than ten. The chain uses TRBV18 and TRBJ1-2, with TRBD1 as a possible D gene (5 bases). V lost 3 bases, J lost 2 bases, and 13 bases lay in between. The CDR3 spans 15 residues. CDR1 and CDR2 from the germline V gene are KGHSH and LQKENI. In nucleotides, the CDR3 is TGTGCCAGCTCACCGGGGGGAGATCCGAACTATGGCTACACCTTC. Encoded protein: CASSPGGDPNYGYTF.

This clone occurred a few times. The chain recombines TRBV30 with TRBJ2-1; D possibly corresponds to TRBD2 (6 bases). Per the germline V gene, CDR1 is GTSNPN and CDR2 is SVGIG (reference sequence). CDR3 size: 11 residues. Between the trimmed V and J ends, which lost 1 base and 15 bases, there was a span of 13 bases. CDR3 nucleotide sequence: TGTGCCTGGAGTGACCGGGACTTTCTGTTCTTC. Protein sequence: CAWSDRDFLFF.